The 6 T cell receptor beta chains presented below share a single source sample, sequenced in a study of T cell responses to AZD1222 COVID-19 vaccine (dated by TCRdb to the early 2020s). The library was produced with the immunoSEQ multiplex PCR assay. Not all clones reach the TCRdb copy of this immuneACCESS table, which keeps in-frame sequences only. Checked studies attribute under half of the gap to unresolved V genes and leave the rest unexplained. Within this sample are 90,000 to 120,000 clones, with 75% to 90% of them counted one time only. The ten largest clones capture under 20% of the sample. This specimen's time point label, interpreted: baseline before first vaccination. The starting material was peripheral blood, obtained on day 0 of AZD1222 vaccination. Receptors originate from an adult in good health.

V and J are TRBV9 and TRBJ2-7; 7 nucleotides agree with TRBD1. After removal of 0 bases from V and 3 bases from J, the junction contained 3 bases not matched to a gene. CDR1 is SGDLS and CDR2 is YYNGEE in the germline V gene. The CDR3 runs 14 residues. The DNA of the CDR3 is TGTGCCAGCAGCGTAGAGGACAGGAGCTACGAGCAGTACTTC. It translates to CASSVEDRSYEQYF.

The rearrangement joins TRBV7-6 to TRBJ1-1; 9 positions agree with TRBD1. Germline-derived CDR1 and CDR2 are SGHVS and FNYEAQ. The CDR3 sequence is 16 residues long. The trim removed 1 base at V and 6 bases at J, leaving 9 bases unmatched. The CDR3 is CASSLGGQGSGAEAFF. In DNA, the CDR3 is TGTGCCAGCAGCTTAGGGGGACAGGGAAGTGGGGCTGAAGCTTTCTTT. Supplemented by reference TRBV7-6 and TRBJ1-1, the full variable domain reads GAGVSQSPRYKVTKRGQDVALRCDPISGHVSLYWYRQALGQGPEFLTYFNYEAQQDKSGLPNDRFSAERPEGSISTLTIQRTEQRDSAMYRCASSLGGQGSGAEAFFGQGTRLTVV.

On this clone: The CDR3 does not end in the conserved phenylalanine or tryptophan, so this is likely a read error. Different DNA sequences within this sample yield the same CDR3. This sequence joins TRBV11-2 and TRBJ1-6, with D perhaps TRBD1 (6 bases). This CDR3 comprises 14 residues. In germline, CDR1 is SGHAT, CDR2 FQNNGV. V dropped 5 bases and J dropped 15 bases, with 20 bases sitting between them. The CDR3 DNA is TGTGCCAGCAGCCTTGTATTGGGGGCAGGGGACCTCCACCTT. This sequence encodes CASSLVLGAGDLHL.

The gene calls are TRBV6-5 and TRBJ1-1; 8 bases are a match to TRBD1. Germline trimming cut 5 bases from V and 10 bases from J; bases unmatched to any gene: 3. The CDR3 covers 11 residues. The V gene's germline CDR1 is MNHEY and CDR2 SVGAGI. The CDR3 protein is CASSPRGRAFF. CDR3 sequence (DNA): TGTGCCAGCAGTCCCAGGGGGCGAGCTTTCTTT.

The rearrangement links TRBV3-1 (or the pseudogene TRBV3-2) to TRBJ1-1, with a possible D match to TRBD1 (5 bases). CDR3 length equals 16 residues. V gave up 5 bases and J gave up 4 bases, with 20 bases separating them. Germline V lookup: CDR1 LGHDT, CDR2 YNNKEL (reference sequence). This CDR3 is CASSSRDLWGSTEAFF. In nucleotides, the CDR3 is TGTGCCAGCAGCTCCAGGGACCTATGGGGTTCCACTGAAGCTTTCTTT.

This sequence joins TRBV7-3 and TRBJ1-1; no clear D. Germline V lookup: CDR1 SGHTA, CDR2 FQGTGA. The CDR3 extends over 14 amino acids. The V and J ends lost 3 bases and 4 bases respectively, with 12 bases between them. The CDR3 DNA follows: TGTGCCAGCAGCTTGGAAGCGAGTGCCACTGAAGCTTTCTTT. This sequence encodes CASSLEASATEAFF.